This section outlines one T cell receptor (beta chain) sequence together with its context. Its antigen is as yet unknown. The TRB libraries of cDNA were built by UMI-labeled 5' RACE. TCRdb reprocessed the 5' RACE reads; each CDR3 protein has one entry and no DNA is given. This listing includes 65,000 to 95,000 distinct CDR3 sequences. This CDR3 is built from 14 residues. Germline V gene lookup returns CDR1 SQVTM and CDR2 ANQGSEA. This sample was taken from a study of CXCR3-negative and CXCR3-positive naive CD8 T cells. Regarding the study as a whole: Most assays were run on fresh PBMCs (CXCR3 expression partially decreased after cryopreservation). Naive subsets did not differ in surface CD5, and the authors estimated TCR strength using properties of the TRB CDR3. A higher hydrophobicity marked the TRB CDR3s of CXCR3-positive naive cells versus CXCR3-negative naive cells.

J is TRBJ2-1 and V is TRBV29-1; with no DNA, the TCRdb D assignment of TRBD1 cannot be verified. Sequencing used naive CXCR3- CD8+ T cells from blood. The subset denotes: CD45RO-CCR7+CD27+CD95- naive CD8+ T cells lacking CXCR3 (TNR3-). The receptor's source is a human donor in good health. Some clones in this sample may be carry-over from other donors' samples. The CDR3 sequence: CSALRRDRFNEQFF.